The table lists the clone carrying this TCR beta chain with a few counts. This sample stems from a study of early T cells in non-severe SARS-CoV-2 infection. MiXCR, applied by TCRdb to the 5' RACE reads, yields one record per CDR3 protein. The data contain tens of thousands of distinct CDR3 sequences, around 15% of them singletons. This receptor was taken from an adult who was a healthcare worker with PCR-confirmed SARS-CoV-2 infection or an uninfected control (not recorded which). Sequencing used whole blood.

The CDR3 reads CASSFWQNTEAFF. The CDR3 DNA reads TGTGCCAGCAGCTTTTGGCAGAACACTGAAGCTTTCTTT. The gene calls are TRBV11-2 and TRBJ1-1; D is unresolved. Germline V lookup: CDR1 SGHAT, CDR2 FQNNGV. The CDR3 contains 13 residues. The V end lost 3 bases, the J end lost 1 base, and 6 bases lay between the germline ends. Supplemented by reference TRBV11-2 and TRBJ1-1, the full variable domain reads EAGVAQSPRYKIIEKRQSVAFWCNPISGHATLYWYQQILGQGPKLLIQFQNNGVVDDSQLPKDRFSAERLKGVDSTLKIQPAKLEDSAVYLCASSFWQNTEAFFGQGTRLTVV.